The present T cell receptor beta chain was sequenced within a study of T cells expressing NK-cell markers. The germline V gene has CDR1 KGHSH and CDR2 LQKENI. The CDR3 loop spans 16 amino acids. TCRdb reworked the 5' RACE reads into one entry per CDR3 protein, no DNA. The sample table includes about 260,000 distinct CDR3 sequences. The rearrangement joins TRBV18 to TRBJ2-5; no DNA is available, so the TRBD1 call from TCRdb remains unchecked. The material sequenced was blood T cells: a sorted CD56 or NKG2C T cell subset, CD4+ or CD8+ T cells, or bulk PBMC T cells (not recorded which). The TCR originated in a woman between 18 and 69 years old in good health. CDR3 in amino acids: CASSGIGSDSQETQYF.